The present entry profiles one T cell receptor beta chain with its context. Its antigen is not identified. V dropped 0 bases and J dropped 1 base, with 9 bases sitting between them. This CDR3 comprises 15 residues. CDR1 is SGDLS and CDR2 is YYNGEE in the germline V gene. The entry originates in a study of regulatory T cells in long-lasting Graves disease. The authors built TCR beta libraries using iRepertoire HTBI primers and Arm-PCR of CDR3 regions. Using its own MiXCR run on the multiplex PCR reads, TCRdb lists one record per CDR3 protein. Of some 230,000 distinct CDR3 sequences listed, about a sixth are singletons. This sample's time point: newly diagnosed GD, antithyroid drugs for less than 3 months. After RNA was extracted from PBMCs, the TCR library was made from it. Patients with Graves' disease were diagnosed by American Thyroid Association guidelines. Collection of peripheral blood (about 10 milliliters) was done using EDTA tubes.

Study-wide points: TCR diversity in persistent Graves' patients was below that of newly diagnosed ones. It was peripheral blood alone, not thyroid tissue, that was studied.

The sequencing here drew on peripheral blood mononuclear cells (PBMCs), taken at new diagnosis, from a patient treated with antithyroid drugs. The gene calls are TRBV9 and TRBJ2-3; a possible D gene is TRBD2 (5 bases). The receptor's source is a female donor with Graves disease. The CDR3 loop is CASSVDGLRTDTQYF. The CDR3 DNA follows: TGTGCCAGCAGCGTAGATGGACTTCGCACAGATACGCAGTATTTT.